This T cell receptor (beta chain) stems from a study of cytomegalovirus exposure and HLA in healthy donors. V was pared by 1 base and J by 5 bases, with 9 bases between. Germline-derived CDR1 and CDR2 are LNHNV and YYDKDF (reference sequence). The CDR3 sequence is 14 residues long. General study points: A link between a missense DCLRE1C variant and TCR beta V- and J-gene trimming emerged from a later analysis.

On this clone: The antigen is not known.

Primers for the PCR totalled 60 Vbeta and 13 Jbeta. TCRdb's copy holds only in-frame clones and misses some; the assay was immunoSEQ multiplex PCR. The profile shows more than 150,000 clones, over 80% of them singletons. Every donor was a healthy person donating bone marrow. Donors showed nominal health when sampled, although they likely had unrecorded immune exposures. Input material: PBMCs. The V and J genes are TRBV15 and TRBJ1-5, with D unclear. The source is a man aged 40-55 years in good health and CMV-seronegative. This CDR3 is CATSRGREDQPQHF. In DNA form, the CDR3 reads TGTGCCACCAGCAGAGGGAGAGAGGATCAGCCCCAGCATTTT.